This TCR beta chain comes out of a study of beta chain features in type 1 diabetes. The study reverse transcribed the entire isolated RNA, so it sequenced expressed TCRB transcripts. Measured with immunoSEQ multiplex PCR; TCRdb has only the in-frame clones, and not every one. The data hold under 900,000 clones, with about a sixth observed a single time. CDR1 SGDLS and CDR2 YYNGEE come from the germline V gene. V was pared by 1 base and J by 7 bases, with 13 bases of the junction left unmatched. The CDR3 consists of 16 residues. The V and J genes are TRBV9 and TRBJ2-7, with TRBD2 matching 8 bases. Sequencing was done on a sample of naive CD4+ T cells from blood. The sequence derives from a woman aged 18-30 years in good health. This CDR3 is CASSVNSGTPAQEQYF. The CDR3 bases are TGTGCCAGCAGCGTAAATAGCGGGACCCCCGCCCAAGAGCAGTACTTC.